This T cell receptor (beta chain) derives from a study of T cells in Graves' hyperthyroidism and ophthalmopathy. This clonotype was seen many times. Its specificity is not known. Notes on the study in general: Ophthalmopathy and stable hyperthyroidism were told apart by a 13 V-J model.

There were TCR beta CDR3 regions amplified from RNA transcripts. The study used the HTBI primer set for a first-round RT-PCR of the TCR CDR3. One entry per CDR3 protein results from TCRdb running MiXCR on the multiplex PCR reads. The sample has about 560,000 distinct CDR3 sequences; approximately 15% are singletons. Over 18 months, lack of ophthalmopathy progression marked Graves' hyperthyroidism as stable. The CDR3 has 16 residues. V gave up 5 bases and J gave up 10 bases; unmatched junction bases: 16. In germline, CDR1 is SGHVS, CDR2 FQNEAQ. V and J are TRBV7-8 and TRBJ2-1; 8 nucleotides align to TRBD2. Input material: blood. This sequence originates from a woman under 30 with Graves' hyperthyroidism. The CDR3 protein is CASSPSPFQRGFEQFF. As DNA, the CDR3 is TGTGCCAGCAGCCCTAGCCCATTCCAGCGGGGGTTCGAGCAGTTCTTC.